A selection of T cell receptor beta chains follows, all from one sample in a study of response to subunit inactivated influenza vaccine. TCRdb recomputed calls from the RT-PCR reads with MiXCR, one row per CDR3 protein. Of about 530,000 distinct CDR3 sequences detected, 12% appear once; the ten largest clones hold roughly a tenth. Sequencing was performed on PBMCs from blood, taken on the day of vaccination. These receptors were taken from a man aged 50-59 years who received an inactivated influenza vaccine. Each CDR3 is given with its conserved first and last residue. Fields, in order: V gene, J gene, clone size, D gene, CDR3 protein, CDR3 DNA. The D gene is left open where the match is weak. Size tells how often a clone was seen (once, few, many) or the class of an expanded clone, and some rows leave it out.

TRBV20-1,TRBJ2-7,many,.,CSASRGRDRSYEQYF,TGCAGTGCTAGCCGCGGCCGGGACCGCAGCTACGAGCAGTACTTC
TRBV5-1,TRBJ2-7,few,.,CASSLRDGDYEQYF,TGCGCCAGCAGCTTGAGAGACGGTGACTACGAGCAGTACTTC
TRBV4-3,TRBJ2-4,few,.,CASSRSTQAKNIQYF,TGCGCCAGCAGCCGATCGACTCAAGCCAAAAACATTCAGTACTTC
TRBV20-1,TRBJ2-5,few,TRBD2,CSARGRAGEQETQYF,TGCAGTGCTAGAGGACGAGCGGGGGAGCAAGAGACCCAGTACTTC
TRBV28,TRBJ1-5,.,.,CASRTGFYNQPQHF,TGTGCCAGCAGGACCGGGTTCTACAATCAGCCCCAGCATTTT
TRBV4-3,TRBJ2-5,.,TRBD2,CASSQSLAGRETQYF,TGCGCCAGCAGCCAATCCCTAGCGGGAAGGGAGACCCAGTACTTC
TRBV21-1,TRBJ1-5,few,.,CASSKRGKTDSSNQPQHF,TGTGCCAGCAGCAAAAGGGGAAAGACGGACAGTAGCAATCAGCCCCAGCATTTT
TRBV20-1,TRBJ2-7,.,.,CSARDLPGLRGDPYEQYF,TGCAGTGCTAGAGATCTCCCAGGGTTGCGCGGGGACCCCTACGAGCAGTACTTC
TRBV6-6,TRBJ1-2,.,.,CASNPGSSYGYTF,TGTGCCAGCAACCCGGGGAGCTCTTATGGCTACACCTTC
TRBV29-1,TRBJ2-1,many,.,CSVEGLSYNEQFF,TGCAGCGTTGAAGGACTGTCCTACAATGAGCAGTTCTTC
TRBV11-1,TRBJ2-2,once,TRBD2,CASSSTSLAGGGTGELFF,TGTGCCAGCAGCTCAACTTCACTAGCGGGAGGTGGCACCGGGGAGCTGTTTTTT